These 20 T cell receptor beta chains came from one sample sequenced in a study of blood T cells in healthy people across ages. A second about 7 to 11 cycle PCR used barcoded and J-beta primers. In TCRdb, the 5' RACE reads were re-called with MiXCR into one record per CDR3 protein. The data contain fewer than 2,000,000 distinct CDR3 sequences, roughly two fifths of them singletons. Source material: blood. The receptors stem from a human donor in good health.

V is TRBV29-1 and J is TRBJ1-1; 9 bases line up with TRBD1. Germline CDR1 reads SQVTM; CDR2 reads ANQGSEA. V was pared by 5 bases and J by 4 bases, with 2 bases of the junction left unmatched. This CDR3 contains 12 residues. The CDR3 loop is CSVMTGGTEAFF. The CDR3 nucleotides are TGCAGCGTTATGACAGGGGGCACTGAAGCTTTCTTT. The full variable domain, its missing parts supplied by reference TRBV29-1 and TRBJ1-1, is SAVISQKPSRDICQRGTSLTIQCQVDSQVTMMFWYRQQPGQSLTLIATANQGSEATYESGFVIDKFPISRPNLTFSTLTVSNMSPEDSSIYLCSVMTGGTEAFFGQGTRLTVV.

The chain couples TRBV7-2 to TRBJ2-5; tentatively, D is TRBD2 (5 bases). The CDR3 has 14 amino acids. Germline V gene lookup returns CDR1 SGHTA and CDR2 FQGNSA. Trimming took 3 bases from V and 11 from J, leaving 19 bases between them. For the CDR3, the DNA is TGTGCCAGCAGCTTTCGGGGTTCCTACAATGAGCAGTACTTC. It yields the protein CASSFRGSYNEQYF. The variable domain in full, completed from reference TRBV7-2 and TRBJ2-5, reads GAGVSQSPSNKVTEKGKDVELRCDPISGHTALYWYRQSLGQGLEFLIYFQGNSAPDKSGLPSDRFSAERTGGSVSTLTIQRTQQEDSAVYLCASSFRGSYNEQYFGPGTRLLVL.

The chain employs TRBV7-6 and TRBJ2-1, with D possibly matching TRBD1 (6 bases). The CDR3 runs 16 residues. Germline V gene sequence: CDR1 SGHVS, CDR2 FNYEAQ. Deletions cut 2 bases from V and 2 bases from J, with 13 bases between. CDR3 nucleotides: TGTGCCAGCAGCTTAAATTGGGGGCATACCTACAATGAGCAGTTCTTC. Its protein is CASSLNWGHTYNEQFF.

This clonotype was found once. Mismatch with germline at one junction end may stem from a read error. V is TRBV3-1 and J is TRBJ2-1, with 8 bases matching TRBD1. The CDR3 sequence is 14 residues long. From germline, CDR1 is LGHDT and CDR2 YNNKEL (reference sequence). CDR3 nucleotide sequence: TGTACCAGCAGCCTCTGGACAGGGAACAATGAGCAGTTCTTC. This gives the protein CTSSLWTGNNEQFF.

There are a few counts of this clonotype. The chain recombines TRBV6-4 with TRBJ1-2; D ambiguous. The CDR3 is 15 amino acids. Germline V gives CDR1 MRHNA, CDR2 SNTAGT. With 5 bases removed from V and 0 bases from J, the gap between germline ends came to 13 bases. This CDR3 reads CASSPGRNSNYGYTF. CDR3 sequence (DNA): TGTGCCAGCAGTCCGGGCCGGAATTCTAACTATGGCTACACCTTC.

This clonotype has more than one count but fewer than ten. The chain recombines TRBV7-2 with TRBJ2-1; D is unclear. Germline CDR1 reads SGHTA; CDR2 reads FQGNSA. V shed 1 base and J shed 4 bases, with 14 bases lying between them. The CDR3 loop spans 16 amino acids. The CDR3 DNA reads TGTGCCAGCAGCTTAGTGGGCGACCCTATGTACAATGAGCAGTTCTTC. It translates to CASSLVGDPMYNEQFF.

The V call is TRBV7-3, the J call TRBJ2-1, with 11 nucleotides matching TRBD2. Trimming removed 0 bases from V and 8 bases from J; junction bases left unmatched: 12. Germline V gene data show CDR1 as SGHTA and CDR2 as FQGTGA. This CDR3 has 18 amino acids. CDR3 in amino acids: CASSLTPTSGDLWDEQFF. CDR3 in DNA: TGTGCCAGCAGCTTAACGCCGACTAGCGGGGACCTCTGGGATGAGCAGTTCTTC.

The chain uses TRBV2 and TRBJ2-3; D is possibly TRBD2 (6 bases). This CDR3 spans 14 amino acids. V dropped 3 bases and J dropped 2 bases, with 9 bases sitting between them. Germline-derived CDR1 and CDR2 are SNHLY and FYNNEI. CDR3 DNA: TGTGCCAGCAGTGAGGAGGGGTACACAGATACGCAGTATTTT. This sequence encodes CASSEEGYTDTQYF. Looking up the rest from reference TRBV2 and TRBJ2-3 gives the full variable domain: EPEVTQTPSHQVTQMGQEVILRCVPISNHLYFYWYRQILGQKVEFLVSFYNNEISEKSEIFDDQFSVERPDGSNFTLKIRSTKLEDSAMYFCASSEEGYTDTQYFGPGTRLTVL.

For this clonotype: A read error may account for a junction end that differs from germline. V is TRBV10-3 and J is TRBJ1-4, with D possibly being TRBD1 (5 bases). The CDR3 contains 15 residues. Germline V gene lookup returns CDR1 ENHRY and CDR2 SYGVKD. CDR3: CAVSPRQTTNEKLFF. The CDR3 DNA follows: TGTGCCGTCAGCCCGAGACAGACTACTAATGAAAAACTGTTTTTT.

The chain recombines TRBV7-8 with TRBJ2-4; D perhaps matches TRBD2 (6 bases). The CDR3 consists of 15 residues. Trimming cost V 1 base and J 6 bases, with 13 bases left between them. Germline CDR1 SGHVS, CDR2 FQNEAQ. In DNA, the CDR3 is TGTGCCAGCAGCTTAGTTGGCGGGGCGGTAAACATTCAGTACTTC. Its protein is CASSLVGGAVNIQYF.

As for this clonotype: At one boundary the junction diverges from the germline segment, which might be a read error. V and J are TRBV5-1 and TRBJ2-7, with 7 bases aligning to TRBD2. The CDR3 is 14 amino acids. Germline loops: CDR1 SGHRS, CDR2 YFSETQ. CDR3 DNA sequence: TGTGCCAGCAGCTTGGGTCAGGGAGGGAATGAGCAGTACTTC. This sequence encodes CASSLGQGGNEQYF. The full variable domain, its missing parts supplied by reference TRBV5-1 and TRBJ2-7, is KAGVTQTPRYLIKTRGQQVTLSCSPISGHRSVSWYQQTPGQGLQFLFEYFSETQRNKGNFPGRFSGRQFSNSRSEMNVSTLELGDSALYLCASSLGQGGNEQYFGPGTRLTVT.

The chain uses TRBV24-1 and TRBJ2-1; 11 bases agree with TRBD2. Trimming took 0 bases from V and 4 from J; bases not matched to a gene: 4. The CDR3 sequence is 17 residues long. Per the germline V gene, CDR1 is KGHDR and CDR2 is SFDVKD. The CDR3: CATSDLRSSGGYNEQFF. CDR3 in DNA: TGTGCCACCAGTGATTTGCGGTCTAGCGGGGGGTACAATGAGCAGTTCTTC.

V is TRBV4-1 and J is TRBJ1-4; D call uncertain. This CDR3 comprises 17 residues. The germline CDR1 and CDR2 sequences are MGHRA and YSYEKL. V shed 0 bases and J shed 2 bases, with 13 bases lying between them. The CDR3 DNA reads as TGCGCCAGCAGCCAAGAGGAAACGGTTGTTACTAATGAAAAACTGTTTTTT. Its translation is CASSQEETVVTNEKLFF.

The chain is built from TRBV7-2 and TRBJ2-3; D gene unclear. The CDR3 has 15 amino acids. Germline CDR1 and CDR2: SGHTA and FQGNSA. Trimming shortened V by 2 bases and J by 4 bases, and 13 bases separated the two germline ends. CDR3: CASSLTPNPADTQYF. CDR3 in DNA: TGTGCCAGCAGCTTAACTCCGAACCCAGCAGATACGCAGTATTTT.

The chain has TRBV7-2 and TRBJ1-1, with 9 positions matching TRBD1. The CDR3 is made up of 14 amino acids. The V gene end was trimmed by 5 bases and the J gene end by 4 bases; junction bases not matched to a gene: 5. Germline CDR1 reads SGHTA; CDR2 reads FQGNSA. DNA of the CDR3: TGTGCCAGCAGCATACAGGACAGGGGCACTGAAGCTTTCTTT. Protein: CASSIQDRGTEAFF. The complete variable domain, with remaining parts taken from reference TRBV7-2 and TRBJ1-1, reads GAGVSQSPSNKVTEKGKDVELRCDPISGHTALYWYRQSLGQGLEFLIYFQGNSAPDKSGLPSDRFSAERTGGSVSTLTIQRTQQEDSAVYLCASSIQDRGTEAFFGQGTRLTVV.

This sequence joins TRBV5-1 and TRBJ1-3; D not resolved. V lost 0 bases, J lost 0 bases, and 7 bases lay in between. CDR1 and CDR2 from the germline V gene are SGHRS and YFSETQ. This CDR3 contains 15 residues. The CDR3 coding sequence is TGCGCCAGCAGCTTGGATCCGGACTCTGGAAACACCATATATTTT. Translation: CASSLDPDSGNTIYF.

This sequence joins TRBV29-1 and TRBJ2-3; 7 bases map to TRBD2. Germline V gene lookup returns CDR1 SQVTM and CDR2 ANQGSEA. This CDR3 contains 13 residues. V was clipped by 3 bases and J by 6 bases; unmatched bases: 6. CDR3 amino acids: CSVEAGEVDTQYF. The DNA for the CDR3 is TGCAGCGTTGAGGCGGGGGAGGTCGATACGCAGTATTTT.

The chain combines TRBV9 with TRBJ1-1; D not resolved. Between the trimmed V and J ends, which lost 2 bases and 2 bases, there was a span of 13 bases. This CDR3 has 15 amino acids. Looked up from germline, CDR1 is SGDLS and CDR2 is YYNGEE. CDR3 DNA: TGTGCCAGCAGCGTGTCACCGGGATTCAACACTGAAGCTTTCTTT. Translating gives CASSVSPGFNTEAFF.

This clonotype was counted at least ten times. One end of the junction is discordant with germline, which a read error may explain. J is TRBJ2-7 and V is TRBV5-1, with 7 bases that match TRBD1. Germline values: CDR1 SGHRS, CDR2 YFSETQ. The CDR3 consists of 14 residues. CDR3 amino acids: CASSPTGSLYEQYF. CDR3 in DNA: TGTGCCAGCAGTCCGACAGGGAGCCTCTACGAGCAGTACTTC.

This clonotype appeared many times. The chain joins TRBV20-1 to TRBJ2-5; tentatively, D is TRBD1 (5 bases). The germline CDR1 and CDR2 sequences are DFQATT and SNEGSKA (reference sequence). V was trimmed by 5 bases and J by 2 bases, leaving 6 bases between them. CDR3 length: 11 residues. The CDR3 nucleotides read TGCAGTGCTGGACATCAAGAGACCCAGTACTTC. Its translation: CSAGHQETQYF.